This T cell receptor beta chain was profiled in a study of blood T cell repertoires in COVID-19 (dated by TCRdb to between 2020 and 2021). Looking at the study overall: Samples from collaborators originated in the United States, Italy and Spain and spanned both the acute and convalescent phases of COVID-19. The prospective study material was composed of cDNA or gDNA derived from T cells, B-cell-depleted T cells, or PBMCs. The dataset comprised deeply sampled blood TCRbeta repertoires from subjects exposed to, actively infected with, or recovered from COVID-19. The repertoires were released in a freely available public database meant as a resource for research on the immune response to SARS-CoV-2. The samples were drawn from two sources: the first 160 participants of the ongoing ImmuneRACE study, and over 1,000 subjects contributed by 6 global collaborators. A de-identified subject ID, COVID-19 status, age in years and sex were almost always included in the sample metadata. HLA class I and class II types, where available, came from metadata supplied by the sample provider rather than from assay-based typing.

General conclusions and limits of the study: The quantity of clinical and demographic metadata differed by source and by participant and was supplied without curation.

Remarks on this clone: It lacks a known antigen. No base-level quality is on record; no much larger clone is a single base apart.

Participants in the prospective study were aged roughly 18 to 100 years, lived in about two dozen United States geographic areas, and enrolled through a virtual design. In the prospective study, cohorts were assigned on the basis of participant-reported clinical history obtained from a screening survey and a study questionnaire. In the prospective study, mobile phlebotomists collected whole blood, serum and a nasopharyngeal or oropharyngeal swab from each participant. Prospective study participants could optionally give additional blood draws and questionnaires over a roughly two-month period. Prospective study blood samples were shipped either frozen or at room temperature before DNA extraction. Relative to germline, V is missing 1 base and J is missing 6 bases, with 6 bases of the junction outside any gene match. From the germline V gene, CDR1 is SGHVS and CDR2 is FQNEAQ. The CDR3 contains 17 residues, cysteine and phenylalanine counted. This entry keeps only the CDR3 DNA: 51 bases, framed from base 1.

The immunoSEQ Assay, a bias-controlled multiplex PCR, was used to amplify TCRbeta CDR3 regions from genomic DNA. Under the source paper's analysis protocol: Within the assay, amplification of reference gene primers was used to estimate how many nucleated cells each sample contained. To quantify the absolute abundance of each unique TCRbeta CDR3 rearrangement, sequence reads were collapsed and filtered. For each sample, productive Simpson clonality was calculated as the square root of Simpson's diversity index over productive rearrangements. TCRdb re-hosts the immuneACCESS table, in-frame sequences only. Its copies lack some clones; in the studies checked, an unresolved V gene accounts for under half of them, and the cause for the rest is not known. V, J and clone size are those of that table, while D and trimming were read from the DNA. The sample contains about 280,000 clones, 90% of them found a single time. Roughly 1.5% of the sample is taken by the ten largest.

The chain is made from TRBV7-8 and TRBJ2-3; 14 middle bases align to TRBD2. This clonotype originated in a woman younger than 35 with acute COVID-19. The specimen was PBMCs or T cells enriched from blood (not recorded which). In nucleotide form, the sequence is TGTGCCAGCAGCTTAGTTACGACTAGCGGGAGGGCGGATACGCAGTATTTT. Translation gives CASSLVTTSGRADTQYF. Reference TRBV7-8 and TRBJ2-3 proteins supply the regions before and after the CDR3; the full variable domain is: GAGVSQSPRYKVAKRGQDVALRCDPISGHVSLFWYQQALGQGPEFLTYFQNEAQLDKSGLPSDRFFAERPEGSVSTLKIQRTQQEDSAVYLCASSLVTTSGRADTQYFGPGTRLTVL.